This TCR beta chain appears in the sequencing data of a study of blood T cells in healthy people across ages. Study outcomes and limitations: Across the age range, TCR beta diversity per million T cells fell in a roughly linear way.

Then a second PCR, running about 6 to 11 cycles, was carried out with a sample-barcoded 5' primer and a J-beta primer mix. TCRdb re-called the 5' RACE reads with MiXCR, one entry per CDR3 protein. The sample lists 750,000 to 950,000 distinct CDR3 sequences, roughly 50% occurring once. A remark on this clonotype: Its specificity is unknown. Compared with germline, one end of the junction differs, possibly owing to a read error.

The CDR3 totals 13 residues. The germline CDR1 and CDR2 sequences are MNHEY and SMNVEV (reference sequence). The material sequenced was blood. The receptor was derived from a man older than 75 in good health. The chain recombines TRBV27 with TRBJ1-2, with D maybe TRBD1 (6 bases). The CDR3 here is CASSLGGGPGYIF. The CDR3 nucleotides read TGTGCCAGCAGTTTAGGAGGGGGTCCTGGCTACATCTTC.